This T cell receptor (beta chain) originates from a study of blood T cell repertoires in COVID-19 (dated by TCRdb to 2018 to 2020). A note on the overall study: Collaborator samples came from the United States, Italy and Spain and covered acute and convalescent phases of COVID-19. The repertoires were released in a freely available public database intended as a resource for research on the immune response to SARS-CoV-2. The samples were drawn from the first 160 participants of the ongoing ImmuneRACE study and from 1,200 or so subjects provided by 6 global collaborators. Sample metadata almost always included a de-identified subject ID, COVID-19 status, age in years and sex. Where HLA class I and class II types were available, the types were taken from metadata supplied by the sample provider, not from assay-based typing. The prospective study material was composed of cDNA or gDNA derived from T cells, B-cell-depleted T cells, or PBMCs. Deeply sampled blood TCRbeta repertoires from subjects exposed to, actively infected with, or recovered from COVID-19 were included in the dataset. Overall study results and their limits: How much clinical and demographic metadata was included differed by source and by participant, and the metadata was provided uncurated.

Remarks on this clone: What this receptor recognizes is not known. No base quality values were provided; no much bigger clone lies one nucleotide off.

CDR1 and CDR2 were assigned from the germline V gene as MGHRA and YSYEKL. Trimming accounts for 2 bases at V and 5 bases at J, while the number of junction bases matched to no gene is 10. Reading from cysteine to phenylalanine, the CDR3 counts 17 amino acids. The CDR3 DNA has 51 bases and is translated from base 1. The immunoSEQ Assay, a bias-controlled multiplex PCR, was used to amplify TCRbeta CDR3 regions from genomic DNA. The study's own analysis went as follows. The number of nucleated cells in each sample was estimated from the amplification of reference gene primers within the assay. To quantify the absolute abundance of each unique TCRbeta CDR3 rearrangement, sequence reads were collapsed and filtered. For each sample, productive Simpson clonality was calculated as the square root of Simpson's diversity index over productive rearrangements. This immuneACCESS table, as held by TCRdb, lists in-frame sequences with V and J called but not all clones. Of the missing ones, under half trace to an unresolved V gene in checked studies; the others have no known cause. The DNA gave D and trimming, while V, J and clone size come from that table. This sample is represented by about 220,000 clones; less than 90% of them were singletons. The top ten clones comprise 1.9% of the sample.

The collaborating institutions used their own protocols to collect whole blood in K2EDTA tubes. For TCRbeta analysis, collaborators shipped samples as frozen whole blood, isolated PBMCs, or DNA extracted from either of those sample types. The sample consisted of peripheral blood. The sequence joins TRBV4-1 to TRBJ2-1, with 9 bases in between that match TRBD2. The sequence derives from a man between 40 and 49 years old with active or convalescent COVID-19. CDR3 protein: CASSQLPGLALNNEQFF. The nucleotide sequence reads TGCGCCAGCAGCCAACTGCCGGGACTAGCCTTAAACAATGAGCAGTTCTTC.